The 9 T cell receptor beta chains listed next were all sequenced from one sample in a study of cytomegalovirus exposure and HLA in healthy donors. The PCR used 60 Vbeta and 13 Jbeta primers. Clones were read by immunoSEQ multiplex PCR, and TCRdb kept only the in-frame ones, dropping some. The sample consists of 110,000 to 150,000 clones, around 80% of them appearing once. Sequencing input: PBMCs. The receptors shown here come from a woman aged 60-75 years in good health and CMV-seropositive.

The chain uses TRBV11-2 and TRBJ2-1, with 9 bases fitting TRBD1. The CDR3 is 15 residues long. J was trimmed by 2 bases and V by 1 base; bases with no gene match: 0. Germline CDR1 SGHAT, CDR2 FQNNGV. The CDR3 spells CASSLGQGAYNEQFF. The CDR3 DNA reads as TGTGCCAGCAGCTTAGGACAGGGGGCCTACAATGAGCAGTTCTTC.

V usage is TRBV7-2 and J usage is TRBJ2-1; 7 nucleotides line up with TRBD2. Germline CDR1 is SGHTA and CDR2 is FQGNSA. After removal of 1 base from V and 3 bases from J, the junction contained 3 bases not matched to a gene. The length of the CDR3 is 15 residues. CDR3 nucleotides: TGTGCCAGCAGCTTAGGGGGGAGGGGCTACAATGAGCAGTTCTTC. Its translation is CASSLGGRGYNEQFF.

The chain couples TRBV12-2 to TRBJ2-7; the table's TRBD2 call for D was not verified on the DNA. TRBV12-2 is classified as a pseudogene. The CDR3 is 16 amino acids. The CDR3 bases are TGTGCAAGTCGCCCCCGACTAGCGACGATCTACTACGAGCAGTACTTC. It encodes CASRPRLATIYYEQYF.

The chain carries TRBV7-9 and TRBJ1-2, with 8 positions matching TRBD1. Germline V gene sequence: CDR1 SEHNR, CDR2 FQNEAQ (reference sequence). Unmatched junction bases numbered 5, after V lost 4 bases and J lost 4 bases. CDR3 length equals 14 residues. The CDR3 nucleotides read TGTGCCAGCAGCTACGGACAGGGTGGCTATGGCTACACCTTC. Its translation is CASSYGQGGYGYTF. The full variable domain, rest sourced from reference TRBV7-9 and TRBJ1-2, is DTGVSQNPRHKITKRGQNVTFRCDPISEHNRLYWYRQTLGQGPEFLTYFQNEAQLEKSRLLSDRFSAERPKGSFSTLEIQRTEQGDSAMYLCASSYGQGGYGYTFGSGTRLTVV.

The chain carries TRBV6-6 and TRBJ2-3, with 10 bases that match TRBD2. Germline V gene sequence: CDR1 MNHNY, CDR2 SVGAGI (reference sequence). The CDR3 spans 15 residues. Trimming took 6 bases from V and 2 from J; bases not matched to a gene: 5. The CDR3 loop reads CASSPLAGNTDTQYF. CDR3 sequence (DNA): TGTGCCAGCAGCCCACTAGCGGGGAACACAGATACGCAGTATTTT.

This sequence joins TRBV30 and TRBJ2-7; 7 nucleotides agree with TRBD1. The CDR3 sequence is 15 residues long. Trimming removed 3 bases from V and 6 bases from J; junction bases left unmatched: 14. CDR1 is GTSNPN, CDR2 SVGIG, per germline (reference sequence). CDR3 in DNA: TGTGCCTGGAGGCCATGGACAGGTAAAGTCTCCGAGCAGTACTTC. Translation gives CAWRPWTGKVSEQYF.

This sequence joins TRBV4-2 and TRBJ2-2; 12 bases are a match to TRBD2. This CDR3 spans 17 amino acids. Germline CDR1 reads LGHNA; CDR2 reads YNFKEQ. The V and J ends lost 3 bases and 8 bases, in that order; junction bases with no gene match: 10. This CDR3 reads CASSQNLLAGGRGELFF. Written as DNA, the CDR3 is TGTGCCAGCAGCCAGAACCTTCTAGCGGGAGGGCGTGGGGAGCTGTTTTTT.

V gene TRBV30 combines with J gene TRBJ2-1, with 11 bases aligning to TRBD2. CDR3 length equals 15 residues. The germline V gene has CDR1 GTSNPN and CDR2 SVGIG (reference sequence). J gave up 7 bases and V 3 bases, and 8 bases lay outside the gene matches. The CDR3 sequence is CAWRSLAGVGNEQFF. CDR3 sequence (DNA): TGTGCCTGGAGGTCACTAGCGGGAGTGGGGAATGAGCAGTTCTTC.

A few counts support this clone. The chain uses TRBV30 and TRBJ1-5; 10 bases map to TRBD1. Germline values: CDR1 GTSNPN, CDR2 SVGIG (reference sequence). V shed 1 base and J 5 bases; nucleotides not matched to a gene: 8. The CDR3 contains 16 residues. CDR3 loop: CAWSGSRTGGYQPQHF. Here the CDR3 DNA reads TGTGCCTGGAGTGGTTCGAGGACAGGGGGATATCAGCCCCAGCATTTT.